This TCR beta chain was sequenced in a study of blood T cell repertoires in COVID-19. V gave up 3 bases and J gave up 8 bases, with 17 bases separating them. Germline CDR1 and CDR2: SGDLS and YYNGEE. CDR3 length: 14 amino acids. Assay used: immunoSEQ multiplex PCR; TCRdb lists only in-frame clones, some missing. The table has roughly 290,000 clones, around 85% seen once. This TCR derives from a man aged 25 to 40 who had recovered from COVID-19. The chain uses TRBV9 and TRBJ1-2; D ambiguous. Sequencing was done on a sample of PBMCs or T cells enriched from blood (not recorded which). CDR3 protein: CASSALAGKGGYTF. The CDR3 DNA is TGTGCCAGCAGCGCGCTAGCGGGGAAAGGCGGCTACACCTTC.